This T cell receptor (beta chain) originates from a study of blood T cell repertoires in COVID-19. For the study at large: Samples taken during acute and convalescent COVID-19 were collected in the United States, Italy and Spain.

The count of this clone is one. At one end, the junction sequence differs from germline, possibly due to a read error. Assay: immunoSEQ multiplex PCR; the TCRdb copy retains only in-frame clones and omits some. The sample carries 110,000 to 150,000 clones, around 83% recorded once. The CDR3 length is 13 residues. CDR1 is SGHTA and CDR2 is FQGNSA in the germline V gene. The chain links TRBV7-2 to TRBJ2-5; 10 bases align to TRBD2. This receptor was taken from an elderly woman with acute or convalescent COVID-19. The sequencing sample was made of peripheral blood. The CDR3 loop is CASSLEGLATLDF. For the CDR3, the DNA is TGTGCCAGCAGCTTAGAGGGACTAGCGACTCTGGACTTC. Based on the CDR3 plus reference TRBV7-2 and TRBJ2-5, the full variable domain is GAGVSQSPSNKVTEKGKDVELRCDPISGHTALYWYRQSLGQGLEFLIYFQGNSAPDKSGLPSDRFSAERTGGSVSTLTIQRTQQEDSAVYLCASSLEGLATLDFGPGTRLLVL.